The rows below give T cell receptor beta chains drawn from one sample of a study of T cells after yellow fever vaccination. MiXCR, run by TCRdb on the 5' RACE reads, gives a single entry per CDR3 protein. The sample lists around 100,000 distinct CDR3 sequences, approximately 5.5% occurring once. The sequencing here drew on CD8+ T cells sorted from PBMCs, taken 10 days after the yellow fever booster vaccination. Every receptor here comes from a man aged 18-30 years who received the YFV17D yellow fever vaccine. Both conserved end residues are part of each CDR3. Each record gives: J gene, D gene, clone size, V gene, CDR3 protein, CDR3 DNA. D genes are given only for firm matches. Some rows have no size entry. The others give once, few or many, or a class for an expanded clone.

J: TRBJ2-5; D: TRBD2; size: few; V: TRBV10-1; CDR3: CASSCSGAKETQYF; DNA: TGCGCCAGCAGCTGTAGCGGGGCGAAAGAGACCCAGTACTTC
J: TRBJ2-1; D: .; size: few; V: TRBV10-3; CDR3: CAISESRGSGEQFF; DNA: TGTGCCATCAGTGAGTCGAGGGGGTCCGGTGAGCAGTTCTTC
J: TRBJ1-1; D: .; size: .; V: TRBV12-5; CDR3: CASGLATTGNTEAFF; DNA: TGTGCTAGTGGTTTGGCCACTACAGGGAACACTGAAGCTTTCTTT
J: TRBJ2-1; D: .; size: few; V: TRBV4-1; CDR3: CASSQAGEPSYNEQFF; DNA: TGCGCCAGCAGCCAAGCGGGAGAACCCTCCTACAATGAGCAGTTCTTC
J: TRBJ1-5; D: .; size: few; V: TRBV5-1; CDR3: CASSLGGVNQPQHF; DNA: TGCGCCAGCAGCTTAGGAGGGGTCAATCAGCCCCAGCATTTT
J: TRBJ2-3; D: .; size: few; V: TRBV20-1; CDR3: CSATGRDVLDGRSQYF; DNA: TGCAGTGCTACGGGCCGGGACGTTCTCGATGGGCGTTCGCAGTATTTT
J: TRBJ1-1; D: TRBD1; size: many; V: TRBV5-1; CDR3: CASSWGQINTEAFF; DNA: TGCGCCAGCAGCTGGGGACAGATTAACACTGAAGCTTTCTTT
J: TRBJ2-7; D: TRBD2; size: many; V: TRBV3-1; CDR3: CASSPGLAGEQYF; DNA: TGTGCCAGCAGCCCTGGACTAGCTGGAGAGCAGTACTTC
J: TRBJ2-1; D: TRBD2; size: .; V: TRBV9; CDR3: CASREGLAGPQGNEQFF; DNA: TGTGCCAGCAGAGAGGGACTAGCGGGGCCCCAGGGGAATGAGCAGTTCTTC
J: TRBJ2-2; D: TRBD1; size: many; V: TRBV9; CDR3: CASSARGLGTGELFF; DNA: TGTGCCAGCAGCGCGAGGGGGCTCGGCACCGGGGAGCTGTTTTTT
J: TRBJ2-3; D: .; size: .; V: TRBV10-3; CDR3: CAIEARNSTDTQYF; DNA: TGTGCCATCGAGGCTCGAAATTCCACAGATACGCAGTATTTT
J: TRBJ1-2; D: TRBD1; size: .; V: TRBV29-1; CDR3: CGGGGTFYGYTF; DNA: TGCGGGGGAGGGGGCACCTTCTATGGCTACACCTTC
J: TRBJ2-2; D: .; size: few; V: TRBV3-1; CDR3: CASSPSLATGELFF; DNA: TGTGCCAGCAGCCCAAGTTTGGCCACCGGGGAGCTGTTTTTT
J: TRBJ2-3; D: .; size: many; V: TRBV12-3/TRBV12-4; CDR3: CASSLAGTQYF; DNA: TGTGCCAGCAGTTTAGCTGGTACGCAGTATTTT
J: TRBJ1-2; D: .; size: .; V: TRBV7-9; CDR3: CASSEQVYGYTF; DNA: TGTGCCAGCAGCGAACAAGTTTATGGCTACACCTTC
J: TRBJ1-1; D: .; size: few; V: TRBV7-8; CDR3: CASSLYWGGTEAFF; DNA: TGTGCCAGCAGCTTGTACTGGGGGGGCACTGAAGCTTTCTTT
J: TRBJ2-7; D: .; size: .; V: TRBV6-5; CDR3: CASSPGWGNYEQYF; DNA: TGTGCCAGCAGTCCGGGATGGGGTAACTACGAGCAGTACTTC
J: TRBJ2-3; D: .; size: .; V: TRBV6-6; CDR3: CASSLGTVPRTDTQYF; DNA: TGTGCCAGCAGCTTGGGGACTGTCCCACGCACAGATACGCAGTATTTT
J: TRBJ1-5; D: .; size: few; V: TRBV12-3/TRBV12-4; CDR3: CASSFRGLNQPQHF; DNA: TGTGCCAGCAGTTTTCGGGGTCTCAATCAGCCCCAGCATTTT
J: TRBJ2-3; D: TRBD1; size: .; V: TRBV7-2; CDR3: CASSPPPRGRDSTQYF; DNA: TGTGCCAGCAGCCCACCCCCCAGGGGGCGTGATTCTACGCAGTATTTT
J: TRBJ2-2; D: .; size: many; V: TRBV23-1; CDR3: CASIWAVNTGELFF; DNA: TGCGCCAGCATTTGGGCGGTGAACACCGGGGAGCTGTTTTTT
J: TRBJ2-7; D: TRBD1; size: .; V: TRBV27; CDR3: CASSSQDRVYYEQYF; DNA: TGTGCCAGCAGTTCCCAGGACAGGGTTTACTACGAGCAGTACTTC
J: TRBJ2-1; D: .; size: .; V: TRBV6-6; CDR3: CASSWSSETYNEQFF; DNA: TGTGCCAGCAGCTGGTCCTCTGAAACATACAATGAGCAGTTCTTC
J: TRBJ2-1; D: .; size: many; V: TRBV7-2; CDR3: CASSLAEYAREHGEFF; DNA: TGTGCCAGCAGCTTAGCGGAGTATGCGAGGGAGCATGGGGAGTTCTTC
J: TRBJ2-5; D: TRBD2; size: .; V: TRBV4-2; CDR3: CASSQGSTLAGGETQYF; DNA: TGTGCCAGCAGCCAAGGAAGTACGCTAGCGGGGGGAGAGACCCAGTACTTC
J: TRBJ1-5; D: TRBD1; size: many; V: TRBV6-2/TRBV6-3; CDR3: CASSWTGFQGEPQHF; DNA: TGTGCCAGCAGTTGGACAGGGTTCCAGGGGGAGCCCCAGCATTTT
J: TRBJ1-4; D: .; size: .; V: TRBV5-6; CDR3: CASSPNPSDSWGLFF; DNA: TGTGCCAGCAGCCCGAACCCGTCAGACTCTTGGGGACTGTTTTTT
J: TRBJ2-2; D: .; size: many; V: TRBV14; CDR3: CASSQDRTGELFF; DNA: TGTGCCAGCAGCCAAGATCGCACCGGGGAGCTGTTTTTT
J: TRBJ2-2; D: .; size: .; V: TRBV7-2; CDR3: CASSLGYGHRELFF; DNA: TGTGCCAGCAGCTTAGGTTACGGACACCGGGAGCTGTTTTTT
J: TRBJ2-2; D: .; size: few; V: TRBV12-3/TRBV12-4; CDR3: CASAPGEMNTGELFF; DNA: TGTGCCAGCGCCCCGGGAGAAATGAACACCGGGGAGCTGTTTTTT
J: TRBJ2-3; D: .; size: many; V: TRBV19; CDR3: CASSRWADTQYF; DNA: TGTGCCAGTAGTAGGTGGGCAGATACGCAGTATTTT
J: TRBJ2-3; D: TRBD1; size: many; V: TRBV5-1; CDR3: CASSLRGDRVNTDTQYF; DNA: TGCGCCAGCAGCTTGCGTGGAGACAGGGTGAACACAGATACGCAGTATTTT
J: TRBJ2-3; D: TRBD2; size: .; V: TRBV6-5; CDR3: CASSYSSGGDTDTQYF; DNA: TGTGCCAGCAGTTACTCGAGCGGGGGGGACACAGATACGCAGTATTTT
J: TRBJ2-3; D: .; size: few; V: TRBV7-2; CDR3: CASSSIRKTGLYTDTQYF; DNA: TGTGCCAGCAGCTCCATCAGAAAGACAGGTCTTTACACAGATACGCAGTATTTT
J: TRBJ2-7; D: .; size: few; V: TRBV7-9; CDR3: CASSVGGKGYEQYF; DNA: TGTGCCAGCAGCGTAGGCGGGAAAGGATACGAGCAGTACTTC
J: TRBJ2-5; D: TRBD2; size: .; V: TRBV12-3/TRBV12-4; CDR3: CASSSGTSGGAETQYF; DNA: TGTGCCAGCAGTTCCGGGACTAGCGGGGGGGCGGAGACCCAGTACTTC
J: TRBJ2-1; D: .; size: .; V: TRBV7-9; CDR3: CASSFDLDEQFF; DNA: TGTGCCAGCAGCTTTGATCTAGATGAGCAGTTCTTC
J: TRBJ2-5; D: .; size: many; V: TRBV7-2; CDR3: CASSPLAGPGTQYF; DNA: TGTGCCAGCAGCCCACTGGCCGGTCCGGGGACCCAGTACTTC
J: TRBJ1-6; D: .; size: few; V: TRBV27; CDR3: CASSHGNSPLHF; DNA: TGTGCCAGCAGTCACGGTAATTCACCCCTCCACTTT
J: TRBJ2-1; D: .; size: .; V: TRBV7-9; CDR3: CASSYFRVDEQFF; DNA: TGTGCCAGCAGCTACTTCAGGGTTGATGAGCAGTTCTTC
J: TRBJ2-1; D: TRBD1; size: few; V: TRBV7-3; CDR3: CASSRGQGDNEQFF; DNA: TGTGCCAGCAGCAGGGGACAGGGGGACAATGAGCAGTTCTTC
J: TRBJ1-2; D: .; size: .; V: TRBV29-1; CDR3: CSVETGNYGYTF; DNA: TGCAGCGTTGAAACAGGGAACTATGGCTACACCTTC
J: TRBJ2-7; D: .; size: .; V: TRBV11-2; CDR3: CASSLGLGYEQYF; DNA: TGTGCCAGCAGCTTAGGCCTTGGCTACGAGCAGTACTTC
J: TRBJ1-2; D: .; size: few; V: TRBV20-1; CDR3: CSAQLDLDIYGYTF; DNA: TGCAGTGCGCAACTCGACCTCGACATATATGGCTACACCTTC
J: TRBJ2-3; D: .; size: many; V: TRBV20-1; CDR3: CSARESRAYSTDTQYF; DNA: TGCAGTGCTAGAGAATCTCGGGCCTATAGCACAGATACGCAGTATTTT
J: TRBJ2-2; D: .; size: many; V: TRBV7-2; CDR3: CASSLAGWYGEGTGELFF; DNA: TGTGCCAGCAGCTTAGCGGGGTGGTACGGGGAAGGCACCGGGGAGCTGTTTTTT
J: TRBJ2-5; D: .; size: .; V: TRBV27; CDR3: CASSFVGETQYF; DNA: TGTGCCAGCAGTTTCGTAGGAGAGACCCAGTACTTC
J: TRBJ2-7; D: TRBD2; size: .; V: TRBV14; CDR3: CASSQISGGPTGEQYF; DNA: TGTGCCAGCAGCCAAATTAGCGGGGGCCCGACGGGCGAGCAGTACTTC
J: TRBJ2-1; D: TRBD2; size: few; V: TRBV12-3/TRBV12-4; CDR3: CASSSGGAQAYNEQFF; DNA: TGTGCCAGCAGTAGCGGGGGGGCCCAGGCCTACAATGAGCAGTTCTTC
J: TRBJ1-2; D: TRBD1; size: .; V: TRBV9; CDR3: CASTQAGTGAYTF; DNA: TGTGCCAGCACCCAGGCCGGGACAGGGGCCTACACCTTC
J: TRBJ2-3; D: .; size: few; V: TRBV3-1; CDR3: CASSQTYLRPTDTQYF; DNA: TGTGCCAGCAGCCAAACCTACCTGCGACCCACAGATACGCAGTATTTT
J: TRBJ2-3; D: .; size: few; V: TRBV12-3/TRBV12-4; CDR3: CASSFLLTDDSTDTQYF; DNA: TGTGCCAGCAGTTTCTTGTTGACGGACGATAGCACAGATACGCAGTATTTT
J: TRBJ2-3; D: TRBD2; size: many; V: TRBV7-3; CDR3: CASRRTSGGTDTQYF; DNA: TGTGCCAGCAGACGGACTAGCGGGGGGACAGATACGCAGTATTTT
J: TRBJ2-7; D: .; size: few; V: TRBV6-5; CDR3: CASGEVVAVDTYEQYF; DNA: TGTGCCAGCGGGGAGGTGGTGGCAGTCGATACCTACGAGCAGTACTTC
J: TRBJ2-7; D: .; size: few; V: TRBV12-3/TRBV12-4; CDR3: CASSNRKAGSYEQYF; DNA: TGTGCCAGCAGCAATCGGAAGGCGGGTTCCTACGAGCAGTACTTC
J: TRBJ1-2; D: TRBD1; size: .; V: TRBV3-1; CDR3: CASSQSFQGAVDGYTF; DNA: TGTGCCAGCAGCCAGTCATTCCAGGGGGCTGTCGATGGCTACACCTTC
J: TRBJ1-1; D: TRBD1; size: many; V: TRBV5-1; CDR3: CASSQGQGRTEAFF; DNA: TGCGCCAGCAGCCAGGGACAGGGAAGAACTGAAGCTTTCTTT